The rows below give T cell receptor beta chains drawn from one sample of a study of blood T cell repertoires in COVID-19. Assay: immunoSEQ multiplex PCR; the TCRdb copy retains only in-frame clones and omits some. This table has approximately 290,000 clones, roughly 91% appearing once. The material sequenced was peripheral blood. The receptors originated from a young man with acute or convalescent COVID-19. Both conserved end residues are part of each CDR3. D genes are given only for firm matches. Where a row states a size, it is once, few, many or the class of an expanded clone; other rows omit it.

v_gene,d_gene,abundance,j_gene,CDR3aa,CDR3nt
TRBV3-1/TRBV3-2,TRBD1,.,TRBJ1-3,CASSPTTGGGNTIYF,TGTGCCAGCAGCCCCACGACAGGGGGTGGAAACACCATATATTTT
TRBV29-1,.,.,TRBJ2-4,CSVEQGWRAKNIQYF,TGCAGCGTTGAACAGGGTTGGAGAGCCAAAAACATTCAGTACTTC
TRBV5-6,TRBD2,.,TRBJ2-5,CASSFRTSTQETQYF,TGTGCCAGCAGCTTCCGGACTAGTACCCAAGAGACCCAGTACTTC
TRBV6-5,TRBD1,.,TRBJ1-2,CASSPPGTGGANYTF,TGTGCCAGCAGTCCTCCCGGGACAGGGGGCGCGAACTACACCTTC
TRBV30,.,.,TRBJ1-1,CAWSVRFTEAFF,TGTGCCTGGAGTGTCAGGTTCACTGAAGCTTTCTTT
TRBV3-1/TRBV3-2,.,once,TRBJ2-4,CASSLKPIAAKNIQYF,TGTGCCAGCAGCCTAAAACCTATTGCGGCCAAAAACATTCAGTACTTC
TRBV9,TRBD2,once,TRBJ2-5,CASSVGGSGGQETQYF,TGTGCCAGCAGCGTAGGAGGTAGCGGGGGCCAAGAGACCCAGTACTTC
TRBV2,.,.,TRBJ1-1,CASKQQGEGTEAFF,TGTGCCAGCAAGCAACAGGGTGAGGGCACTGAAGCTTTCTTT
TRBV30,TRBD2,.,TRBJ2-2,CAWTRLAGETANTGELFF,TGTGCCTGGACTAGACTAGCGGGGGAGACCGCGAACACCGGGGAGCTGTTTTTT
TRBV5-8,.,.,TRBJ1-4,CASSSMLDREEKLFF,TGTGCCAGCAGCTCAATGTTAGACAGAGAGGAAAAACTGTTTTTT
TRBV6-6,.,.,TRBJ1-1,CASSYSPGLAFF,TGTGCCAGCAGTTACTCTCCAGGCCTAGCTTTCTTT
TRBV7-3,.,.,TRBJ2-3,CASSGGRTDTQYF,TGTGCCAGCAGCGGAGGACGCACAGATACGCAGTATTTT
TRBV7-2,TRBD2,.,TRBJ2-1,CASSPQTSGGNNEQFF,TGTGCCAGCAGCCCTCAGACTAGCGGGGGAAACAATGAGCAGTTCTTC
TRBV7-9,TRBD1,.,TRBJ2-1,CASSLSDRLGEQFF,TGTGCCAGCAGCTTATCGGACAGGTTGGGTGAGCAGTTCTTC
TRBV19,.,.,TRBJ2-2,CASSAQGRLAGELFF,TGTGCCAGTAGTGCTCAGGGGCGTCTAGCCGGGGAGCTGTTTTTT
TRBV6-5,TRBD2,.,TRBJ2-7,CASRALAGGPGEQYF,TGTGCCAGCAGAGCCCTAGCGGGAGGGCCGGGGGAGCAGTACTTC
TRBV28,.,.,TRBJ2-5,CASSNRVAQETQYF,TGTGCCAGCAGTAACAGGGTAGCCCAAGAGACCCAGTACTTC
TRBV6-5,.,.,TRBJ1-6,CASSYSIRDNSPLHF,TGTGCCAGCAGTTACTCGATCAGGGATAATTCACCCCTCCACTTT
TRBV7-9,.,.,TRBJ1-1,CASSPDWRQDTEAFF,TGTGCCAGCAGCCCTGACTGGAGACAGGACACTGAAGCTTTCTTT
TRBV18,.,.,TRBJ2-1,CASSPAPNNEQFF,TGTGCCAGCTCACCCGCACCTAACAATGAGCAGTTCTTC
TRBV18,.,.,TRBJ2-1,CASSPPPGFSVEQFF,TGTGCCAGCTCACCACCGCCAGGGTTCTCTGTTGAGCAGTTCTTC
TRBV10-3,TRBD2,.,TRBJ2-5,CAISESGVLAGGIQETQYF,TGTGCCATCAGTGAGTCAGGGGTACTAGCGGGGGGAATCCAAGAGACCCAGTACTTC
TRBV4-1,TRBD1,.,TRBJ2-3,CASRLGQGTDTQYF,TGCGCCAGCAGGTTGGGACAGGGGACAGATACGCAGTATTTT
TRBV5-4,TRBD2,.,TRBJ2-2,CASSMARGGTGELFF,TGTGCCAGCAGCATGGCCCGGGGGGGCACCGGGGAGCTGTTTTTT
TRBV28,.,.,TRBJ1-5,CASSERDVGQHF,TGTGCCAGCAGCGAGCGGGACGTCGGACAGCATTTT
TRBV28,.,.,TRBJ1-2,CASSHREGVRGGYTF,TGTGCCAGCAGTCACCGAGAGGGGGTCCGCGGTGGCTACACCTTC
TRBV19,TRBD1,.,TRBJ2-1,CASSIQGATHEQFF,TGTGCCAGTAGTATACAGGGGGCGACCCATGAGCAGTTCTTC
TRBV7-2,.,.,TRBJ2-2,CASSPVYTGELFF,TGTGCCAGCAGCCCCGTTTACACCGGGGAGCTGTTTTTT
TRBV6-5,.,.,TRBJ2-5,CASSFHRDIETQYF,TGTGCCAGCAGTTTCCACCGGGACATCGAGACCCAGTACTTC
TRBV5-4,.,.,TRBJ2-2,CASSFGGYTGELFF,TGTGCCAGCAGCTTTGGAGGGTACACCGGGGAGCTGTTTTTT
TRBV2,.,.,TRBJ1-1,CASKKGETRTEAFF,TGTGCCAGCAAGAAAGGCGAGACACGCACTGAAGCTTTCTTT
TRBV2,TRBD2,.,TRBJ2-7,CARGLADYEQYF,TGTGCCAGAGGACTAGCGGACTACGAGCAGTACTTC
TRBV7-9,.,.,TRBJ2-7,CASSLGDFSGEQYF,TGTGCCAGCAGCTTGGGGGACTTCTCGGGGGAGCAGTACTTC
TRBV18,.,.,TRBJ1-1,CASRTVRGTEAFF,TGTGCCAGCCGCACGGTCAGAGGCACTGAAGCTTTCTTT
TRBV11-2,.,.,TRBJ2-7,CASKSPRGMNEQYF,TGTGCCAGCAAAAGTCCCCGGGGGATGAACGAGCAGTACTTC
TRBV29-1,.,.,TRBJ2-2,CSVEGHYRVAGELFF,TGCAGCGTTGAAGGACATTACAGGGTTGCCGGGGAGCTGTTTTTT
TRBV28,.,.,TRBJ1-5,CASSGGTVRSQPQHF,TGTGCCAGCAGCGGGGGGACGGTGAGGAGTCAGCCCCAGCATTTT
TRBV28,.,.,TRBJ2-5,CASSLASRPETQYF,TGTGCCAGCAGTTTGGCATCGCGGCCAGAGACCCAGTACTTC
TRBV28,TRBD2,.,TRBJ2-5,CASSFPGGETQYF,TGTGCCAGCAGTTTCCCGGGAGGGGAGACCCAGTACTTC
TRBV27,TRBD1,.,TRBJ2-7,CASSSLTGLQGYEQYF,TGTGCCAGCAGTTCACTGACAGGGCTACAAGGGTACGAGCAGTACTTC